These 25 T cell receptor beta chains were sequenced from one sample in a study of T cell changes during pregnancy in multiple sclerosis. The repertoire was sequenced with immunoSEQ multiplex PCR; TCRdb's copy has only in-frame clones and lacks some. The table includes about 55,000 clones, 80% to 90% detected once. This material consisted of CD4+ T cells from peripheral blood mononuclear cells, taken in the first trimester of pregnancy. These receptors all come from a female donor with multiple sclerosis, enrolled in a pregnancy study.

The genes are TRBV30 and TRBJ2-3, with a possible D match to TRBD1 (6 bases). V was clipped by 3 bases and J by 6 bases, with 31 bases between them. The CDR3 runs 19 residues. Germline values: CDR1 GTSNPN, CDR2 SVGIG (reference sequence). CDR3 nucleotides: TGTGCCTGGAGCGCAAAGGCCCAGGGGATGTCACACACACGGGATACGCAGTATTTT. This encodes CAWSAKAQGMSHTRDTQYF.

This sequence joins TRBV10-1 and TRBJ2-7; the D gene is possibly TRBD1 (6 bases). The CDR3 covers 11 residues. The germline V gene has CDR1 WNHNN and CDR2 SYGVQD (reference sequence). V lost 1 base to trimming and J lost 12 bases, with 10 bases between them. The CDR3 DNA follows: TGCGCCAGCAGTGAGTTACAGGGTGCGTACTTC. It specifies CASSELQGAYF.

The V call is TRBV11-2, the J call TRBJ2-7, with a weak D call TRBD1 (6 bases). Germline CDR1 and CDR2: SGHAT and FQNNGV. V lost 1 base to trimming and J lost 7 bases, with 14 bases between them. CDR3 size: 14 residues. As DNA, the CDR3 is TGTGCCAGCAGCTTAGTACAGGGTTTCGGGGAGCAGTACTTC. Translating it yields CASSLVQGFGEQYF. Using reference TRBV11-2 and TRBJ2-7 for the parts outside the CDR3, the full variable domain is EAGVAQSPRYKIIEKRQSVAFWCNPISGHATLYWYQQILGQGPKLLIQFQNNGVVDDSQLPKDRFSAERLKGVDSTLKIQPAKLEDSAVYLCASSLVQGFGEQYFGPGTRLTVT.

The chain joins TRBV11-3 to TRBJ1-1; D remains unclear. The length of the CDR3 is 15 residues. With 4 bases removed from V and 2 bases from J, the gap between germline ends came to 14 bases. The V gene's germline CDR1 is SGHNT and CDR2 YENEEA. The CDR3 bases are TGTGCCAGCAGCTCCTACGCGGAGGCCAACACTGAAGCTTTCTTT. Translation: CASSSYAEANTEAFF. Together with reference TRBV11-3 and TRBJ1-1, the CDR3 gives the full variable domain: EAGVVQSPRYKIIEKKQPVAFWCNPISGHNTLYWYLQNLGQGPELLIRYENEEAVDDSQLPKDRFSAERLKGVDSTLKIQPAELGDSAVYLCASSSYAEANTEAFFGQGTRLTVV.

The chain is built from TRBV7-9 and TRBJ1-1; 7 bases fit TRBD1. This CDR3 spans 18 amino acids. J gave up 1 base and V 5 bases, and 16 bases lay outside the gene matches. Germline assignment: CDR1 SEHNR and CDR2 FQNEAQ (reference sequence). The DNA of the CDR3 is TGTGCCAGCAGCCAACCCGGACGAGGGCCAGGGGGGAACACTGAAGCTTTCTTT. This sequence encodes CASSQPGRGPGGNTEAFF.

The V gene is TRBV7-2, the J gene TRBJ2-5; a weak D match, TRBD2 (5 bases). CDR1 and CDR2 (germline): SGHTA, FQGNSA. V was cut by 6 bases and J by 0 bases, with 11 bases left in between. The CDR3 has 14 amino acids. CDR3 region: CASRSDWNQETQYF. The CDR3 coding sequence is TGTGCCAGCAGATCGGACTGGAACCAAGAGACCCAGTACTTC.

This chain links TRBV5-1 with TRBJ1-4; 7 nucleotides match TRBD1. V trimming: 4 bases; J trimming: 5 bases; junction bases outside the gene matches: 5. This CDR3 has 14 amino acids. Germline CDR1 reads SGHRS; CDR2 reads YFSETQ. The chain's CDR3 is CASSQDRANEKLFF. The CDR3 DNA is TGCGCCAGCAGCCAAGACAGGGCGAATGAAAAACTGTTTTTT.

As DNA, the CDR3 is TGTGCCAGCTGGGCGGGGGGTCCCTACGAGCAGTACTTC. Its translation: CASWAGGPYEQYF. The chain recombines TRBV28 with TRBJ2-7; 8 positions agree with TRBD2. V lost 8 bases, J lost 2 bases, and 5 bases stayed unmatched. The CDR3 extends over 13 amino acids. Germline V gene data show CDR1 as MDHEN and CDR2 as SYDVKM.

The CDR3 loop is CASSLGPGIGYTF. The CDR3 DNA follows: TGTGCCAGCAGCTTAGGGCCTGGTATTGGCTACACCTTC. The V gene is TRBV7-2, the J gene TRBJ1-2, with D unclear. The CDR3 extends over 13 amino acids. V dropped 1 base and J dropped 7 bases, with 10 bases sitting between them. Germline CDR1 is SGHTA and CDR2 is FQGNSA.

This rearrangement joins TRBV19 to TRBJ1-3; maybe TRBD1 (6 bases). The germline V gene encodes CDR1 LNHDA and CDR2 SQIVND (reference sequence). The CDR3 has 14 residues. V lost 7 bases and J lost 2, with 12 bases in between. The CDR3 here is CASTIRGAGNTIYF. The CDR3, as DNA: TGTGCCAGTACAATCAGGGGAGCTGGAAACACCATATATTTT. Based on the CDR3 plus reference TRBV19 and TRBJ1-3, the full variable domain is DGGITQSPKYLFRKEGQNVTLSCEQNLNHDAMYWYRQDPGQGLRLIYYSQIVNDFQKGDIAEGYSVSREKKESFPLTVTSAQKNPTAFYLCASTIRGAGNTIYFGEGSWLTVV.

The chain carries TRBV29-1 and TRBJ1-2, with D hard to call. Trimming stripped 1 base from V and 0 bases from J, with 9 bases between. Per the germline V gene, CDR1 is SQVTM and CDR2 is ANQGSEA. The CDR3 contains 14 residues. DNA of the CDR3: TGCAGCGTTGAAGTCCAGGCTCCTAACTATGGCTACACCTTC. Encoded protein: CSVEVQAPNYGYTF.

This chain connects TRBV27 to TRBJ2-5; 7 positions agree with TRBD1. J was trimmed by 4 bases and V by 6 bases; bases with no gene match: 8. Germline CDR1 reads MNHEY; CDR2 reads SMNVEV (reference sequence). The CDR3 is 14 residues long. DNA of the CDR3: TGTGCCAGCAGCATCAGGGGGAAGAGAGAGACCCAGTACTTC. This sequence encodes CASSIRGKRETQYF.

The chain has TRBV5-1 and TRBJ2-7; D remains unclear. The V gene lost 2 bases and the J gene lost 2 bases, with 8 bases spanning the gap. Germline V gene sequence: CDR1 SGHRS, CDR2 YFSETQ. The CDR3 has 13 amino acids. The CDR3 sequence: CASSFAQTYEQYF. CDR3 nucleotides: TGCGCCAGCAGCTTTGCACAAACCTACGAGCAGTACTTC.

The rearrangement uses TRBV4-3 and TRBJ2-1; 7 nucleotides line up with TRBD1. From germline, CDR1 is LGHNA and CDR2 YSLEER. Trimming took 3 bases from V and 2 from J; bases not matched to a gene: 4. This CDR3 comprises 15 residues. The CDR3 here is CASSHRQGAYNEQFF. In DNA, the CDR3 is TGCGCCAGCAGCCATCGGCAGGGGGCCTACAATGAGCAGTTCTTC.

The rearrangement links TRBV4-1 to TRBJ1-6; D is uncertain. Trimming removed 1 base at V and 9 bases at J, with 13 bases between. The CDR3 is 15 residues long. Germline values: CDR1 MGHRA, CDR2 YSYEKL. The CDR3: CASSQGVPSGSPLHF. The DNA for the CDR3 is TGCGCCAGCAGCCAAGGGGTCCCCAGCGGTTCACCCCTCCACTTT.

This clone was counted a single time. The chain carries TRBV28 and TRBJ2-7; D remains ambiguous. The V gene's germline CDR1 is MDHEN and CDR2 SYDVKM. This CDR3 has 17 amino acids. V was trimmed by 4 bases and J by 1 base, leaving 20 bases between them. The CDR3 reads CASSYRTSLKPSYEQYF. CDR3 bases: TGTGCCAGCAGTTATCGCACCAGTTTAAAACCTTCCTACGAGCAGTACTTC.

V gene TRBV6-5 combines with J gene TRBJ2-5; D is perhaps TRBD2 (5 bases). There are 13 residues in the CDR3. The germline V and J ends were trimmed by 7 bases and 9 bases, with 18 bases remaining between them. Germline assignment: CDR1 MNHEY and CDR2 SVGAGI. The CDR3 loop is CASKVPGVEAQYF. The CDR3 nucleotides are TGTGCCAGCAAGGTCCCCGGGGTCGAGGCCCAGTACTTC.

The chain recombines TRBV6-5 with TRBJ2-7; 9 bases fit TRBD2. This CDR3 is 13 amino acids long. V lost 7 bases to trimming and J lost 12 bases; unmatched junction nucleotides: 13. Germline V lookup: CDR1 MNHEY, CDR2 SVGAGI. The CDR3 loop reads CASNAGGTSYLYF. The CDR3 bases are TGTGCCAGCAACGCTGGAGGGACTAGCTACTTGTACTTC.

The rearrangement links TRBV11-3 to TRBJ2-2, with D possibly being TRBD2 (5 bases). V was clipped by 5 bases and J by 1 base, with 11 bases between them. Per germline, CDR1 SGHNT and CDR2 YENEEA. This CDR3 has 15 amino acids. CDR3 bases: TGTGCCAGCAGCCCCCCACGGGGGAACACCGGGGAGCTGTTTTTT. This codes for CASSPPRGNTGELFF.

The chain carries TRBV11-1 and TRBJ2-7; 10 positions match TRBD1. The CDR3 contains 15 residues. Germline CDR1 SGHAT, CDR2 FQDESV (reference sequence). V lost 5 bases, J lost 4 bases, and 8 bases stayed unmatched. The CDR3: CASSAQPGQGYEQYF. For the CDR3, the DNA is TGTGCCAGCAGCGCTCAACCGGGACAGGGGTACGAGCAGTACTTC.

This clone was recorded once. This sequence joins TRBV7-2 and TRBJ1-2; 9 bases align to TRBD1. The CDR3 spans 17 residues. Germline CDR1 reads SGHTA; CDR2 reads FQGNSA. Trimming at V came to 4 bases and at J to 3 bases, leaving 12 bases not matched to a gene. The chain's CDR3 is CASSSTLGQGFDYGYTF. The CDR3 nucleotides read TGTGCCAGCAGCTCTACTTTGGGACAGGGCTTTGACTATGGCTACACCTTC.

This chain connects TRBV19 to TRBJ2-3; 10 bases map to TRBD2. This CDR3 has 18 amino acids. CDR1 and CDR2 from the germline V gene are LNHDA and SQIVND (reference sequence). V lost 2 bases and J lost 0; bases outside the gene matches: 8. CDR3 coding DNA: TGTGCCAGTAGTATACTAGCGGGAGCGATTCCTAGCACAGATACGCAGTATTTT. Amino acids: CASSILAGAIPSTDTQYF.

The chain employs TRBV5-8 and TRBJ2-7, with 9 bases aligning to TRBD1. Germline lookup yields CDR1 SGHTS and CDR2 YDEGEE. This CDR3 contains 15 residues. V was pared by 5 bases and J by 2 bases, with 8 bases of the junction left unmatched. The DNA for the CDR3 is TGTGCCAGCAGTTTCACAGGGGGCGCGACCTACGAGCAGTACTTC. Its protein product is CASSFTGGATYEQYF.

This clone showed up just once. The gene calls are TRBV5-4 and TRBJ1-2; D is unclear. Germline-derived CDR1 and CDR2 are SGHNT and YYREEE (reference sequence). Trimming shortened V by 0 bases and J by 7 bases, and 4 bases separated the two germline ends. The CDR3 is 11 amino acids. The CDR3 region is CASSLERGYTF. CDR3 sequence (DNA): TGTGCCAGCAGCTTGGAGCGTGGCTACACCTTC.

This clone was found once. V and J are TRBV10-3 and TRBJ2-1, with D tentatively TRBD2 (6 bases). Trimming removed 7 bases at V and 8 bases at J, with 18 bases between. The germline V gene has CDR1 ENHRY and CDR2 SYGVKD. The CDR3 extends over 14 amino acids. The CDR3 bases are TGTGCCATCACTTCTACGGGGGTTGTCGATGAGCAGTTCTTC. The encoded protein is CAITSTGVVDEQFF.